The rows below give T cell receptor beta chains drawn from one sample of a study of blood T cell repertoires in COVID-19. Measured with immunoSEQ multiplex PCR; TCRdb has only the in-frame clones, and not every one. The sample consists of some 230,000 clones, just under 85% of them appearing once. Sequenced input: PBMCs or T cells enriched from blood (not recorded which). All receptors derive from a woman between 40 and 55 years old with acute COVID-19. Each CDR3 is given with its conserved first and last residue. A D gene is named only where the DNA matches it firmly. Some rows have no size entry. The others give once, few or many, or a class for an expanded clone.

TRBJ2-1 TRBV6-6 TRBD2 . CASSYAASGGFF TGTGCCAGCAGTTACGCGGCTAGCGGGGGGTTCTTC
TRBJ2-5 TRBV5-4 . . CASSPSQRLQETQYF TGTGCCAGCAGCCCGAGCCAGAGACTCCAAGAGACCCAGTACTTC
TRBJ2-7 TRBV7-9 . . CASSSPRGEQYF TGTGCCAGCAGCTCGCCAAGGGGGGAGCAGTACTTC
TRBJ1-1 TRBV20-1 . few CSASGGVTEAFF TGCAGTGCTAGTGGGGGAGTCACTGAAGCTTTCTTT
TRBJ1-4 TRBV6-1 . . CASSEAPLLNEKLFF TGTGCCAGCAGTGAAGCGCCCCTACTGAATGAAAAACTGTTTTTT
TRBJ2-5 TRBV7-2 . few CASSLLFGAQETQYF TGTGCCAGCAGCTTGCTCTTCGGAGCGCAAGAGACCCAGTACTTC
TRBJ2-7 TRBV30 . . CAWSAGDLSYEQYF TGTGCCTGGAGTGCAGGGGACCTGTCCTACGAGCAGTACTTC
TRBJ2-5 TRBV20-1 . . CSASALETQYF TGCAGTGCAAGCGCTTTGGAGACCCAGTACTTC
TRBJ2-1 TRBV2 TRBD1 . CASRGDSFNEQFF TGTGCCAGCAGAGGGGACAGTTTCAATGAGCAGTTCTTC
TRBJ2-7 TRBV13 TRBD2 many CASSHRAGGISYEQYF TGTGCCAGCAGCCACCGAGCGGGAGGGATCTCCTACGAGCAGTACTTC
TRBJ2-2 TRBV28 TRBD2 . CASSLVAGGVPGELFF TGTGCCAGCAGTTTGGTGGCGGGGGGGGTTCCCGGGGAGCTGTTTTTT
TRBJ1-4 TRBV18 . . CASSPDTTNEKLFF TGTGCCAGCTCACCAGACACTACTAATGAAAAACTGTTTTTT
TRBJ2-2 TRBV4-2 TRBD2 . CASSQDRLSGGANTGELFF TGTGCCAGCAGCCAAGATCGTCTTAGCGGGGGGGCCAACACCGGGGAGCTGTTTTTT
TRBJ1-1 TRBV7-2 TRBD1 . CASREQGVVSNTEAFF TGTGCCAGCAGGGAGCAGGGGGTGGTATCGAACACTGAAGCTTTCTTT
TRBJ1-1 TRBV15 . . CATSRAGQRAEAFF TGTGCCACCAGCAGAGCTGGACAGCGAGCTGAAGCTTTCTTT
TRBJ1-3 TRBV15 . . CATGAGDYSGNTIYF TGTGCCACCGGAGCTGGGGACTATTCTGGAAACACCATATATTTT
TRBJ1-6 TRBV11-2 TRBD1 . CASSLGQANSPLHF TGTGCCAGCAGCCTGGGACAGGCTAATTCACCCCTCCACTTT
TRBJ1-1 TRBV27 . . CASSFLQPGLNTEAFF TGTGCCAGCAGTTTTTTACAGCCCGGCCTGAACACTGAAGCTTTCTTT
TRBJ2-7 TRBV5-4 . . CASSPFNSYEQYF TGTGCCAGCAGCCCCTTTAACTCCTACGAGCAGTACTTC
TRBJ2-7 TRBV11-2 TRBD2 once CASTRPGLGMHEQYF TGTGCCAGCACCCGTCCAGGACTAGGTATGCACGAGCAGTACTTC
TRBJ2-7 TRBV30 . . CAWTKSSYEQYF TGTGCCTGGACGAAGAGCTCCTACGAGCAGTACTTC
TRBJ2-2 TRBV7-7 TRBD1 . CASSSVPGQATGELFF TGTGCCAGCAGCTCGGTACCGGGACAGGCAACCGGGGAGCTGTTTTTT
TRBJ1-4 TRBV5-1 TRBD1 . CASRDRFEKLFF TGCGCCAGCCGGGACAGGTTCGAAAAACTGTTTTTT
TRBJ1-1 TRBV25-1 . . CASRPGGANTEAFF TGTGCCAGCAGACCGGGGGGCGCGAACACTGAAGCTTTCTTT
TRBJ2-2 TRBV4-2 TRBD2 . CASSPRGMLAGTNTGELFF TGTGCCAGCAGCCCCCGCGGAATGCTAGCGGGCACGAACACCGGGGAGCTGTTTTTT
TRBJ2-1 TRBV19 . . CASMGQGGGNEQFF TGTGCCAGTATGGGGCAGGGGGGAGGCAATGAGCAGTTCTTC
TRBJ1-5 TRBV6-1 . few CASSEARSGHQPQHF TGTGCCAGCAGTGAAGCGCGCAGCGGACATCAGCCCCAGCATTTT
TRBJ2-1 TRBV4-1 . . CASSQLSNEQFF TGCGCCAGCAGCCAACTTAGCAATGAGCAGTTCTTC
TRBJ1-5 TRBV9 TRBD1 once CASSEGQGYSNQPQHF TGTGCCAGCAGCGAGGGACAGGGGTATAGCAATCAGCCCCAGCATTTT
TRBJ2-1 TRBV10-2 . once CASSLAVPYNEQFF TGCGCCAGCAGTTTAGCGGTACCCTACAATGAGCAGTTCTTC
TRBJ2-4 TRBV28 TRBD2 . CASSRPSRTSGVRLAKNIQYF TGTGCCAGCAGCAGACCATCTAGGACTAGCGGGGTCCGACTAGCCAAAAACATTCAGTACTTC
TRBJ2-1 TRBV5-8 TRBD2 . CASSHKWTSGINEQFF TGTGCCAGCAGCCACAAATGGACTAGCGGGATTAATGAGCAGTTCTTC
TRBJ1-1 TRBV5-4 TRBD1 . CASSLKGARTEAFF TGTGCCAGCAGCTTGAAGGGGGCGAGGACTGAAGCTTTCTTT
TRBJ1-2 TRBV28 TRBD1 . CASIARGRDYGYTF TGTGCCAGCATCGCCAGGGGGCGCGACTATGGCTACACCTTC
TRBJ2-3 TRBV5-1 TRBD2 few CASSLASGGITDTQYF TGCGCCAGCAGCTTGGCTAGCGGGGGGATTACAGATACGCAGTATTTT
TRBJ1-1 TRBV27 . . CASSPGVPNTEAFF TGTGCCAGCAGTCCCGGGGTCCCAAACACTGAAGCTTTCTTT
TRBJ2-3 TRBV5-1 . . CASSLTGDTQYF TGCGCCAGCAGCTTGACAGGAGATACGCAGTATTTT
TRBJ1-5 TRBV3-1/TRBV3-2 . . CASSQSGTQNQPQHF TGTGCCAGCAGCCAATCCGGGACTCAAAATCAGCCCCAGCATTTT
TRBJ1-2 TRBV19 TRBD1 once CASSTGTGGYGYTF TGTGCCAGTAGTACCGGGACAGGGGGCTATGGCTACACCTTC
TRBJ1-6 TRBV27 . . CASSLGARNSPLHF TGTGCCAGCAGTTTAGGGGCCAGAAATTCACCCCTCCACTTT
TRBJ1-1 TRBV19 . . CASSLAGFLTEAFF TGTGCCAGTAGCCTCGCAGGGTTTCTCACTGAAGCTTTCTTT
TRBJ2-7 TRBV28 . once CASSSRAAYEQYF TGTGCCAGCAGTTCCCGTGCGGCCTACGAGCAGTACTTC
TRBJ2-1 TRBV9 TRBD1 . CASSVGQGDYNEQFF TGTGCCAGCAGCGTAGGCCAGGGGGATTACAATGAGCAGTTCTTC
TRBJ2-3 TRBV9 . . CASSPEPAVTDTQYF TGTGCCAGCAGCCCTGAGCCGGCGGTCACAGATACGCAGTATTTT
TRBJ2-6 TRBV7-2 . . CASSSLGAGYPPGANVLTF TGTGCCAGCAGCTCCCTTGGGGCAGGGTACCCCCCTGGGGCCAACGTCCTGACTTTC
TRBJ2-5 TRBV23-1 . . CASSRVAQAGGETQYF TGCGCCAGCAGTCGCGTAGCTCAGGCAGGAGGGGAGACCCAGTACTTC
TRBJ2-1 TRBV7-2 TRBD2 . CASSLMSRTSGSEQFF TGTGCCAGCAGTCTAATGAGCCGGACTAGCGGGAGTGAGCAGTTCTTC
TRBJ2-1 TRBV28 TRBD2 once CASSYGAGRSSYNEQFF TGTGCCAGCAGCTATGGGGCCGGGAGGAGCTCCTACAATGAGCAGTTCTTC
TRBJ1-2 TRBV3-1/TRBV3-2 TRBD1 . CASSQVGDRGGNTGYTF TGTGCCAGCAGCCAAGTTGGGGACAGGGGAGGAAACACGGGCTACACCTTC
TRBJ1-6 TRBV6-5 TRBD1 few CASSYGTGGHSPLHF TGTGCCAGCAGTTATGGGACAGGGGGACATTCACCCCTCCACTTT